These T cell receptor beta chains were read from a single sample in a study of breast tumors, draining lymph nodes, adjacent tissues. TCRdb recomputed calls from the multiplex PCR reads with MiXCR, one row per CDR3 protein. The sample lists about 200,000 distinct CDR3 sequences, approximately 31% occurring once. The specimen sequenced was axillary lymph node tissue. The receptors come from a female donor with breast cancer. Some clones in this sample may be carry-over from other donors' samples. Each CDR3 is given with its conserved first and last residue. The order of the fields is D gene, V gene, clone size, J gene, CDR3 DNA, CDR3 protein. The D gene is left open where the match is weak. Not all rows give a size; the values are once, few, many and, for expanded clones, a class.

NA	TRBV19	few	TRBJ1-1	TGTGCCAGTAGTATACCAGTGAACACTGAAGCTTTCTTT	CASSIPVNTEAFF
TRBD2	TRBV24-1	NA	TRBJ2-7	TGTGCCACTAGTGATCTGTCCGGGGGGGCGGTAGCCTACGAGCAGTACTTC	CATSDLSGGAVAYEQYF
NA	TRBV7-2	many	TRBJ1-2	TGTGCCAGCAGTCCCAGAGATGACTATGGCTACACCTTC	CASSPRDDYGYTF
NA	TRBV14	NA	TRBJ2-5	TGTGCCAGCAGCCAGCTACTAGCAGGGGGGTTAGAGACCCAGTACTTC	CASSQLLAGGLETQYF
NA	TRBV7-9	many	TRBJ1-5	TGTGCCAGCAGCTACCGGAGGCAGAGCAATCAGCCCCAGCATTTT	CASSYRRQSNQPQHF
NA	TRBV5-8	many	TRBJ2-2	TGTGCCAGCAGCTTGGTGGGTTTGGGGAACACCGGGGAGCTGTTTTTT	CASSLVGLGNTGELFF
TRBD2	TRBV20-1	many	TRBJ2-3	TGCAGTGCTAGTCGGACTAGCGGGAGTTTAAATACGCAGTATTTT	CSASRTSGSLNTQYF
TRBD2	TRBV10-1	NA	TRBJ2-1	TGCGCCAGCAGTGAGGGTAGCGGGGAGGGCCCTCAGTTCTTC	CASSEGSGEGPQFF
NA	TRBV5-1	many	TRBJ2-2	TGCGCCAGCAGCCTACTTCCGGGACACAACACCGGGGAGCTGTTTTTT	CASSLLPGHNTGELFF
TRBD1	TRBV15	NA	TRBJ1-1	TGTGCCACCAGCAGAGACCAGACAGGGGTGACTGAAGCTTTCTTT	CATSRDQTGVTEAFF
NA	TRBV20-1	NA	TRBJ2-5	TGCAGTGCTAGAGGGTCCCAAGCGACCCAGTACTTC	CSARGSQATQYF
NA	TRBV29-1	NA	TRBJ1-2	TGCAGCGTTGAAGAGGGGAGCATCAATGGCTACATCTTC	CSVEEGSINGYIF
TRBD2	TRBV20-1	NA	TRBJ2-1	TGCAGTGCTAGAGTCCCCACTAGCGGCGGTCCTAAGGCCAATGAGCAGTTCTTC	CSARVPTSGGPKANEQFF